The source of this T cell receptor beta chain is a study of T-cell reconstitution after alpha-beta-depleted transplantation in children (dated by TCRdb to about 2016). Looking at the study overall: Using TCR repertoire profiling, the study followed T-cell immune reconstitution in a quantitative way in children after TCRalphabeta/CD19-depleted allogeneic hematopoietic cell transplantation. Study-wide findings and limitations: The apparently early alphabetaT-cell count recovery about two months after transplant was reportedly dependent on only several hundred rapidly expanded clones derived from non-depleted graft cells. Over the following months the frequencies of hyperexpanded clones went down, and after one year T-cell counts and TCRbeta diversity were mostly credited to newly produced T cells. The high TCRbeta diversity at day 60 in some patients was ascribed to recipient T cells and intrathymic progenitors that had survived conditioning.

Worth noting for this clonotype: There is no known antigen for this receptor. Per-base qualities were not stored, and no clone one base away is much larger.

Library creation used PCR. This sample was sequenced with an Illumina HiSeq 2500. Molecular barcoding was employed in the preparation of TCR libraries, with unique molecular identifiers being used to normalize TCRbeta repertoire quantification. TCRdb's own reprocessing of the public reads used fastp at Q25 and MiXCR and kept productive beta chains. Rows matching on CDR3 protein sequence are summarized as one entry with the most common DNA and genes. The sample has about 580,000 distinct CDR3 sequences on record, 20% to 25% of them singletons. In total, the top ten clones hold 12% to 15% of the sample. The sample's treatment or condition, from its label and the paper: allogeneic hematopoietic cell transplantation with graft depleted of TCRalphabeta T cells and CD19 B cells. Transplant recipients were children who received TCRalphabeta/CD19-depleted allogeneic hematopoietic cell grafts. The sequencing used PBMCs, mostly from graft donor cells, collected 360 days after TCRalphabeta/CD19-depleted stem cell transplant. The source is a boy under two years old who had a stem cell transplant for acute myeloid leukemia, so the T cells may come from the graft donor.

CDR3 protein: CSVEGRGHNYGYTF. The bases read TGCAGCGTTGAGGGCAGGGGGCACAACTATGGCTACACCTTC. The rearranged segments are TRBV29-1 and TRBJ1-2; the junction holds 8 bases that match TRBD1. V ends up 3 bases short and J 2 bases short, with an unmatched junction base count of 5. CDR1 SQVTM and CDR2 ANQGSEA were looked up in the germline V gene. The CDR3 contains 14 residues, cysteine and phenylalanine counted. Only CDR3 DNA remains: 42 bases, in frame from the first base.